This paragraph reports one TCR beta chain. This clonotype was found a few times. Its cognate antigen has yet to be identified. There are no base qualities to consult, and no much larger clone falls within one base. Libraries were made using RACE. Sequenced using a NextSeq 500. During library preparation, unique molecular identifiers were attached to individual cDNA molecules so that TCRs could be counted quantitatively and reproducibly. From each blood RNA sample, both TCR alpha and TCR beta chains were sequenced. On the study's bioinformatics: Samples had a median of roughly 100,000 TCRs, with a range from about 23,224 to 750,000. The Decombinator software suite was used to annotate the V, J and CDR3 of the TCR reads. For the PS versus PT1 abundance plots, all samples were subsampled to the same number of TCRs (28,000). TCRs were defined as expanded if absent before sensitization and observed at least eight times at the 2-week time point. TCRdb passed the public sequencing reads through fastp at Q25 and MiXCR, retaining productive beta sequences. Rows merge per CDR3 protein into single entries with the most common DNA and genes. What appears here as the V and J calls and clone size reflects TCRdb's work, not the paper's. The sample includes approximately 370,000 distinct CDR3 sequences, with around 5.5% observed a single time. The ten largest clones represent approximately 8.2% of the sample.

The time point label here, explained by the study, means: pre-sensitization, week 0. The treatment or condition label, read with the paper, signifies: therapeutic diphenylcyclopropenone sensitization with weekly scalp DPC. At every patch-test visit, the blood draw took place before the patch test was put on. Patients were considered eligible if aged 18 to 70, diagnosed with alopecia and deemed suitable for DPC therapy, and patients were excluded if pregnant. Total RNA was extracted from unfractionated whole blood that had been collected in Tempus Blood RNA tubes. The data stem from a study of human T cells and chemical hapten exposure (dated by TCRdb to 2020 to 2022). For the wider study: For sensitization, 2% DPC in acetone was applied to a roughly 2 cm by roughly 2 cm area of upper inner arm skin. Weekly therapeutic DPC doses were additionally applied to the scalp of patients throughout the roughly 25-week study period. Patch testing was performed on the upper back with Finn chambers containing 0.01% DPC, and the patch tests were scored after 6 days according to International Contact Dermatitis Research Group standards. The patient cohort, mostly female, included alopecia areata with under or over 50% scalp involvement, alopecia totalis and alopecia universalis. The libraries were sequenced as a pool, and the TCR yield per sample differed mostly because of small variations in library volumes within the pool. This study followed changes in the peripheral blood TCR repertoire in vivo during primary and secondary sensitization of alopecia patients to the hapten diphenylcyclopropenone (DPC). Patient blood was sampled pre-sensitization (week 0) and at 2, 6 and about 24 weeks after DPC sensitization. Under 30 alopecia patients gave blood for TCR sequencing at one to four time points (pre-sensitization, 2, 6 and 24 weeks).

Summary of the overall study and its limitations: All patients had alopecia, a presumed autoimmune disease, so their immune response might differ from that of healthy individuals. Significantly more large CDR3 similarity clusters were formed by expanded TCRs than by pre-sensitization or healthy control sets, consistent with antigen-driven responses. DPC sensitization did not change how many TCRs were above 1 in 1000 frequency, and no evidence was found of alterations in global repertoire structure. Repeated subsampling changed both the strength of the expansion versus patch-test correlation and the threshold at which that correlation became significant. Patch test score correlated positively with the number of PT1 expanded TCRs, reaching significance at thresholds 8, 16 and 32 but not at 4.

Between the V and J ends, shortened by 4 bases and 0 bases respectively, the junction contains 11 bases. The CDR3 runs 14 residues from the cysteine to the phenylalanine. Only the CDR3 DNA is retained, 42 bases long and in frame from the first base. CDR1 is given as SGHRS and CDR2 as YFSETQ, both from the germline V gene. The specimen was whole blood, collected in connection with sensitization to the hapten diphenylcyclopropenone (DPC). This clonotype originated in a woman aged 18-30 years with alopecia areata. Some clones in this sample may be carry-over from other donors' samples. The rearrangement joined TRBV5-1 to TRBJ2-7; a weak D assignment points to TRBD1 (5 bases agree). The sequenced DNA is TGCGCCAGCAGCCTAGGACACGCCTCCTACGAGCAGTACTTC. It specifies CASSLGHASYEQYF.